These 18 T cell receptor beta chains were sequenced from one sample in a study of human T cells and chemical hapten exposure. TCRdb reanalysed the RACE reads using MiXCR and keeps one entry per CDR3 protein. The repertoire includes more than 300,000 distinct CDR3 sequences, over 5% of them detected once, and around 8.8% sits in the top ten. Regarding time point: pre-sensitization, week 0. Specified treatment: therapeutic diphenylcyclopropenone sensitization with weekly scalp DPC. The specimen comprised whole blood, sampled in connection with sensitization to the hapten diphenylcyclopropenone (DPC). The receptors originated from a woman under 30 with alopecia areata. Some clones in this sample may be carry-over from other donors' samples.

At least ten counts were recorded for this clonotype. V gene TRBV7-9 combines with J gene TRBJ2-3; perhaps TRBD1 as D (5 bases). Germline lookup yields CDR1 SEHNR and CDR2 FQNEAQ (reference sequence). V was cut by 2 bases and J by 5 bases, with 14 bases left in between. The CDR3 length is 15 residues. DNA of the CDR3: TGTGCCAGCAGCTTACAGGGCCAGGTAGTAGATACGCAGTATTTT. Amino acids: CASSLQGQVVDTQYF.

The chain has TRBV11-2 and TRBJ2-7; 8 nucleotides align to TRBD1. The CDR3 covers 15 residues. The germline V gene encodes CDR1 SGHAT and CDR2 FQNNGV. Unmatched junction bases numbered 12, after V lost 4 bases and J lost 7 bases. The CDR3 spells CASSSFRDRHREQYF. CDR3 nucleotide sequence: TGTGCCAGCAGCTCATTCCGGGACAGGCATCGTGAGCAGTACTTC.

There are many counts of this clonotype. The gene calls are TRBV7-2 and TRBJ2-5, with D tentatively TRBD1 (6 bases). Germline V lookup: CDR1 SGHTA, CDR2 FQGNSA. The ends were cut back, 5 bases at V and 5 bases at J, with 15 bases in the middle. The CDR3 length is 14 residues. The CDR3 DNA is TGTGCCAGCAGCACATCGACAGGCCTGGAGACCCAGTACTTC. The encoded protein is CASSTSTGLETQYF.

Many counts were recorded for this clonotype. The chain carries TRBV29-1 and TRBJ2-3; D may be TRBD1 (6 bases). Trimming pared 3 bases from V and 3 bases from J, leaving 13 bases between. Germline lookup yields CDR1 SQVTM and CDR2 ANQGSEA. The CDR3 covers 14 residues. This chain's CDR3 is CSVEPGDGTDTQYF. CDR3 nucleotides: TGCAGCGTTGAGCCAGGGGATGGGACAGATACGCAGTATTTT.

This clonotype was recorded at least ten times. The chain combines TRBV7-6 with TRBJ2-7; D is ambiguous. CDR3 length: 13 residues. Germline-derived CDR1 and CDR2 are SGHVS and FNYEAQ. V dropped 1 base and J dropped 2 bases, with 6 bases sitting between them. The CDR3 reads CASSLDAPYEQYF. The CDR3 region has the DNA TGTGCCAGCAGCTTAGACGCACCCTACGAGCAGTACTTC.

The chain joins TRBV10-3 to TRBJ1-1; no clear D. The CDR3 length is 14 residues. Trimming took 7 bases from V and 1 from J, leaving 13 bases between them. Germline CDR1 is ENHRY and CDR2 is SYGVKD. The CDR3 sequence is CAITTTTENTEAFF. CDR3 DNA: TGTGCCATCACTACCACTACAGAGAACACTGAAGCTTTCTTT.

The chain combines TRBV9 with TRBJ1-3, with D uncertain. Trimming shortened V by 0 bases and J by 4 bases, and 11 bases separated the two germline ends. This CDR3 has 15 residues. Looked up from germline, CDR1 is SGDLS and CDR2 is YYNGEE. CDR3 coding DNA: TGTGCCAGCAGCGTAGACGGGGTTTCGGGAAACACCATATATTTT. Encoded protein: CASSVDGVSGNTIYF.

This clonotype was recorded many times. The chain recombines TRBV6-6 with TRBJ1-4, with D perhaps TRBD1 (5 bases). V lost 6 bases and J lost 5, with 10 bases in between. Germline V lookup: CDR1 MNHNY, CDR2 SVGAGI (reference sequence). There are 13 residues in the CDR3. The CDR3 loop is CASRGQLNEKLFF. The CDR3 DNA is TGTGCCAGCAGGGGGCAGCTGAATGAAAAACTGTTTTTT.

The chain links TRBV7-9 to TRBJ1-6; TRBD1 agrees at 9 bases. The CDR3 is 15 amino acids. Germline CDR1 reads SEHNR; CDR2 reads FQNEAQ (reference sequence). The V and J ends lost 5 bases and 8 bases, in that order; junction bases with no gene match: 7. The CDR3 region is CASSQGQGLDSPLHF. The CDR3 nucleotides are TGTGCCAGCAGCCAGGGACAGGGTTTGGATTCACCCCTCCACTTT.

This clonotype appeared many times. The chain joins TRBV5-1 to TRBJ1-1, with 9 bases fitting TRBD1. Germline CDR1 and CDR2: SGHRS and YFSETQ. This CDR3 comprises 14 residues. The J segment lost 6 bases and the V segment lost 6 bases, leaving 9 bases of the junction unmatched. Here the CDR3 reads CASKEGQGSSEAFF. CDR3 coding DNA: TGCGCCAGCAAGGAGGGACAGGGCTCTTCTGAAGCTTTCTTT.

This clonotype was detected a few times. The chain employs TRBV7-2 and TRBJ1-2; 12 nucleotides line up with TRBD1. The CDR3 has 14 residues. J gave up 6 bases and V 5 bases, and 4 bases lay outside the gene matches. Germline CDR1 is SGHTA and CDR2 is FQGNSA. The CDR3 nucleotides read TGTGCCAGCAGCGGGGACAGGGGGCAGGATGGCTACACCTTC. It translates to CASSGDRGQDGYTF.

This clonotype was seen ten or more times. The CDR3 DNA sequence: TGTGCCAGCAGTTTAGGGACAGGGACCGACGTGGTGTTTTTT. Its protein is CASSLGTGTDVVFF. The J gene is TRBJ1-4, the V gene TRBV12-3 or TRBV12-4; 8 nucleotides agree with TRBD1. This CDR3 is 14 amino acids long. J gave up 15 bases and V 1 base, and 10 bases lay outside the gene matches.

This clonotype has at least ten counts. CDR3 in amino acids: CASSQDRAGNAFF. The CDR3 bases are TGTGCCAGCAGCCAAGATCGGGCAGGGAATGCTTTCTTT. The rearrangement links TRBV3-1 to TRBJ1-1; possible D gene TRBD1, 5 bases. Between the trimmed V and J ends, which lost 0 bases and 11 bases, there was a span of 13 bases. Germline V CDR1 and CDR2: LGHDT, YNNKEL (reference sequence). This CDR3 has 13 residues.

This chain joins TRBV6-2 or TRBV6-3 and TRBJ2-7; possibly TRBD1 for D (6 bases). This CDR3 contains 13 residues. With 1 base removed from V and 7 bases from J, the gap between germline ends came to 11 bases. Looked up from germline, CDR1 is MNHEY and CDR2 is SVGEGT. The CDR3 region has the DNA TGTGCCAGCAGTTACTACAGGGCCGGGGAGCAGTACTTC. This codes for CASSYYRAGEQYF.

This chain uses TRBV7-9 with TRBJ2-1, with TRBD1 as a possible D gene (5 bases). The CDR3 covers 17 residues. The V gene lost 1 base and the J gene lost 10 bases, with 23 bases spanning the gap. Looked up from germline, CDR1 is SEHNR and CDR2 is FQNEAQ (reference sequence). CDR3 sequence: CASSLDRRVKSGMEQFF. Here the CDR3 DNA reads TGTGCCAGCAGCTTAGACAGACGGGTCAAATCAGGGATGGAGCAGTTCTTC. Full variable domain (missing parts from reference TRBV7-9 and TRBJ2-1): DTGVSQNPRHKITKRGQNVTFRCDPISEHNRLYWYRQTLGQGPEFLTYFQNEAQLEKSRLLSDRFSAERPKGSFSTLEIQRTEQGDSAMYLCASSLDRRVKSGMEQFFGPGTRLTVL.

This clonotype was counted ten times or more. The J gene is TRBJ2-7, the V gene TRBV6-5; D is possibly TRBD2 (7 bases). The CDR3 contains 15 residues. V lost 0 bases and J lost 2, with 11 bases in between. CDR1 MNHEY and CDR2 SVGAGI come from the germline V gene. The chain's CDR3 is CASSYSEGGPYEQYF. The CDR3 coding sequence is TGTGCCAGCAGTTACTCTGAGGGGGGGCCCTACGAGCAGTACTTC.

This clonotype was counted ten times or more. The genes are TRBV4-2 and TRBJ2-3, with unresolved D. Trimming cost V 7 bases and J 0 bases, with 11 bases left between them. The CDR3 runs 14 residues. CDR1 is LGHNA, CDR2 YNFKEQ, per germline. The CDR3 DNA is TGTGCCAGCAAGAAAAGGGTCAGCACAGATACGCAGTATTTT. This translates into CASKKRVSTDTQYF.

Only a few counts were recorded for this clonotype. The chain employs TRBV4-3 and TRBJ2-3; TRBD2 matches 12 bases. This CDR3 has 16 residues. Germline V gene lookup returns CDR1 LGHNA and CDR2 YSLEER. The V segment lost 1 base and the J segment 3 bases; nucleotides outside the gene matches: 2. CDR3 nucleotides: TGCGCCAGCAGCCAAGCTAGCGGGGGGGCTACAGATACGCAGTATTTT. Protein: CASSQASGGATDTQYF.